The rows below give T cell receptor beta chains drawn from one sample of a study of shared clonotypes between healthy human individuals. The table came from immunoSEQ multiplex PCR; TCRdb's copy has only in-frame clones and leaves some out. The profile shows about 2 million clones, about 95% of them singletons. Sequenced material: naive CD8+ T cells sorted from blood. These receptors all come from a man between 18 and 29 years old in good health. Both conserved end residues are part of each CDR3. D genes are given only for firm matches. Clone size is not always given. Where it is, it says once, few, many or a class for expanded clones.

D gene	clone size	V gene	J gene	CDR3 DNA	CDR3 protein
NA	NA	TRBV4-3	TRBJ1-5	TGCGCCAGCAGCCAAGCTGGGTTGGGCCAGCCCCAGCATTTT	CASSQAGLGQPQHF
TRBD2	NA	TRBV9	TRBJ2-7	TGTGCCAGCAGCGGAGGACTAGCGGGAGTGGGTGACGAGCAGTACTTC	CASSGGLAGVGDEQYF
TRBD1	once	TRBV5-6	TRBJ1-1	TGTGCCAGCAGCGAAACACAGGGGGCTGTGAACACTGAAGCTTTCTTT	CASSETQGAVNTEAFF
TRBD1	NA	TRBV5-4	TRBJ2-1	TGTGCCAGCAGCTTGGGGGACAGGGCTCACAAAAATGAGCAGTTCTTC	CASSLGDRAHKNEQFF
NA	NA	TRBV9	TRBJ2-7	TGTGCCAGCAGCGAGGGGGACGTCGGGGCCTACGAGCAGTACTTC	CASSEGDVGAYEQYF
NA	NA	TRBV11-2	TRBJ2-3	TGTGCCAGCAGCTTCCCCCCCGGGGGATCCAGCACAGATACGCAGTATTTT	CASSFPPGGSSTDTQYF
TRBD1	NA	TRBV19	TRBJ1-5	TGTGCCAGTAGTATAGCGACAGGGGGCCATCAGCCCCAGCATTTT	CASSIATGGHQPQHF
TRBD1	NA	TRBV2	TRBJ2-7	TGTGCCAGCGGAGGGACAGGGTCCTACGAGCAGTACTTC	CASGGTGSYEQYF
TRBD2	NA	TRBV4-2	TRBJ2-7	TGTGCCAGCAGCCGCACCACTAGCGGGGGCTACGAGCAGTACTTC	CASSRTTSGGYEQYF
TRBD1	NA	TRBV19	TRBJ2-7	TGTGCCAGTAGTATACCGGGACAGGGCGACGAGCAGTACTTC	CASSIPGQGDEQYF
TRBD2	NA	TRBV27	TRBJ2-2	TGTGCCAGCAGTTTATTGGGACTAGCGGCTCTTGGGACCGGGGAGCTGTTTTTT	CASSLLGLAALGTGELFF
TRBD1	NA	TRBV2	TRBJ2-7	TGTGCCAGCAGTCCGCTTGGGACAGAAACCCTCGAGCAGTACTTC	CASSPLGTETLEQYF
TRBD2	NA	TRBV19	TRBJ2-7	TGTGCCAGTAGTGGTGGGGCTAGCGGGAGTGCCTACGAGCAGTACTTC	CASSGGASGSAYEQYF
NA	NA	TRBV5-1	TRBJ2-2	TGCGCCAGCAGCTTGGCCCGCGGGGCGGGCGGGGAGCTGTTTTTT	CASSLARGAGGELFF
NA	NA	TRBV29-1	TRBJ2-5	TGCAGCGTCATGGGCATCGGAAGAGAGACCCAGTACTTC	CSVMGIGRETQYF
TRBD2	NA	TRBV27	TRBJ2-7	TGTGCCAGCAGTATACTAGCGGGGGGAACCTACGAGCAGTACTTC	CASSILAGGTYEQYF